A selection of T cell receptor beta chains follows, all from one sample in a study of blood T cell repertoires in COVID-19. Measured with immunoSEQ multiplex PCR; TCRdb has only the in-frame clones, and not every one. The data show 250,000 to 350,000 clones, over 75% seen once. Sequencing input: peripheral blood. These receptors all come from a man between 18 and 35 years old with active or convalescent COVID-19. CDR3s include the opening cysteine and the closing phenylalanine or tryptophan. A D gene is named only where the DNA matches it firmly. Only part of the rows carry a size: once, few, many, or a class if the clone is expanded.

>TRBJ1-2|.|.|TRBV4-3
TGCGCCAGCAGCCAGGTCACGAGATATGGCTACACCTTC
CASSQVTRYGYTF
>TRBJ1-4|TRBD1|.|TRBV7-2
TGTGCCAGCAGCCTCCAATTACAGGGGGCGAGTGAAAAACTGTTTTTT
CASSLQLQGASEKLFF
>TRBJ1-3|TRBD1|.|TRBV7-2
TGTGCCAGCAGCCCCCACCGACAGGGGACGAACACCATATATTTT
CASSPHRQGTNTIYF
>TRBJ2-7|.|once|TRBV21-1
TGTGCCAGCAGCAAATGGTCCGGGACAGTGGCTAGCGGGGGTTACGAGCAGTACTTC
CASSKWSGTVASGGYEQYF
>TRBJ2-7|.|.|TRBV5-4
TGTGCCAGCAGCTCCCAATCCTCCTACGAGCAGTACTTC
CASSSQSSYEQYF
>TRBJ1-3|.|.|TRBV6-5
TGTGCCAGCACTCAAGGAGGGATAGGAAACACCATATATTTT
CASTQGGIGNTIYF
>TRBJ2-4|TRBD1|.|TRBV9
TGTGCCAGCAGCCCAGCCCCCCCAGGACAGGGGGCGCCTCTAGCCAAAAACATTCAGTACTTC
CASSPAPPGQGAPLAKNIQYF
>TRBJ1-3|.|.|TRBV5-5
TGTGCCAGCAGCTTTGGTAGGGGCCAAGCCTCTGGAAACACCATATATTTT
CASSFGRGQASGNTIYF
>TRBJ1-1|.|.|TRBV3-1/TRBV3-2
TGTGCCAGCACGCCAAGGACAGTTAGAGCTGAAGCTTTCTTT
CASTPRTVRAEAFF
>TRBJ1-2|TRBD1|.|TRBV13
TGTGCCAGCAGCATAGGGACAGGGGGCGCGGTCTATGGCTACACCTTC
CASSIGTGGAVYGYTF
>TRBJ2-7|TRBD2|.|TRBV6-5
TGTGCCAGCAAGCGGGGTTCAGGCGCCTACGAGCAGTACTTC
CASKRGSGAYEQYF
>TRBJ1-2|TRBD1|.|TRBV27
TGTGCCAGCATGCGGACAGGGGGCGACGTTTTCAATGGCTACACCTTC
CASMRTGGDVFNGYTF
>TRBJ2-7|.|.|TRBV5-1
TGCGCCAGCAGCCCGATGACCGGAGGGAGCTCCTACGAGCAGTACTTC
CASSPMTGGSSYEQYF
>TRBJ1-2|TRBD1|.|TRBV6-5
TGTGCCAGCAGTTACCCTTCTACTACAGGGGACTATGGCTACACCTTC
CASSYPSTTGDYGYTF
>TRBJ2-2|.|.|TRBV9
TGTGCCAGCAGCGTATCCGTTGGGGAGCTGTTTTTT
CASSVSVGELFF
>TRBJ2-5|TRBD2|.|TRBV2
TGTGCCAGCACCGAGCGGGGGGGCCGAGAAGAGACCCAGTACTTC
CASTERGGREETQYF
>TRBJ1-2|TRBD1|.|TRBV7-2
TGTGCCAGCAGCTTAGCTGGGACAGGCTATGGCTACACCTTC
CASSLAGTGYGYTF
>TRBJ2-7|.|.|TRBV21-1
TGTGCCAGCAGCAAGAGAACGCGGGACAGAGTCTACGAGCAGTACTTC
CASSKRTRDRVYEQYF
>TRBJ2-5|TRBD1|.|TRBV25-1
TGTGCCAGCAGTGAAGCTGGGACAGGGGACCAAGAGACCCAGTACTTC
CASSEAGTGDQETQYF
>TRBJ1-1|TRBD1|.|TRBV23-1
TGCGCCAGCAGTCAATCGGGACAGGTGATTACTGAAGCTTTCTTT
CASSQSGQVITEAFF
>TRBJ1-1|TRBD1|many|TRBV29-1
TGCAGCGTTGCTACAGGGGTCACTGAAGCTTTCTTT
CSVATGVTEAFF
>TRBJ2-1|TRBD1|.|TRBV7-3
TGTGCCAGCAGCACGGGACAGGGGGGTGAGCAGTTCTTC
CASSTGQGGEQFF
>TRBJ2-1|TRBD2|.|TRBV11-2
TGTGCCAGCAGCTTGGGGACTAGCCTTTACAATGAGCAGTTCTTC
CASSLGTSLYNEQFF
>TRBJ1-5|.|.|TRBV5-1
TGCGCCAGCAGCTTGGTGGGAGGGCCCGAGGATCAGCCCCAGCATTTT
CASSLVGGPEDQPQHF
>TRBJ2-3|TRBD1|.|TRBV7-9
TGTGCCAGCAGCTTAGGGGACAGGATGACAGATACGCAGTATTTT
CASSLGDRMTDTQYF
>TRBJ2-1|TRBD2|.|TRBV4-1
TGCGCCAGCAGCCCCCACCTAGGGACTAGCGACAATGAGCAGTTCTTC
CASSPHLGTSDNEQFF
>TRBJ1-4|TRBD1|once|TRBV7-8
TGTGCCAGCAGCTGGGACAGGGGGGGTGAAAAACTGTTTTTT
CASSWDRGGEKLFF
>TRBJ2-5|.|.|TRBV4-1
TGCGCCAGCAGCCAGCCTCTAGCGTTGGAGACCCAGTACTTC
CASSQPLALETQYF
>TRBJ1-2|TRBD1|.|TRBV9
TGTGCCAGCAGGGGGACTGGGACAGGGTGGGAGAGTGGCTACACCTTC
CASRGTGTGWESGYTF
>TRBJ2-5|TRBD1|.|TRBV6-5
TGTGCCAGCAGCGGACAGGGAAGTTTCTCAGAGACCCAGTACTTC
CASSGQGSFSETQYF
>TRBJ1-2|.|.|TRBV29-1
TGCAGCGTTGTCGATGACTCCGGCTACACCTTC
CSVVDDSGYTF
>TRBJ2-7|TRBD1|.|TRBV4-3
TGCGCCAGCAGCCAAGAATCGGGGACAGGGGGATCCTTTGGGTTCTGGGAGCAGTACTTC
CASSQESGTGGSFGFWEQYF
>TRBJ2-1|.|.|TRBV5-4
TGTGCCAGCAGCTCCCCGCCCGGCAGGGTGAATACCTACAATGAGCAGTTCTTC
CASSSPPGRVNTYNEQFF
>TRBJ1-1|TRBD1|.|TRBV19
TGTGCCAGTAGTATGATGGGACAGGGGGTCACTGAAGCTTTCTTT
CASSMMGQGVTEAFF
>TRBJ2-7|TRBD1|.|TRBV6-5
TGTGCCAGCATCGGGACAGGGACAACCTACGAGCAGTACTTC
CASIGTGTTYEQYF
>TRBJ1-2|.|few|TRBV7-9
TGTGCCAGCAGCCCTTGGCAGAACGGGGAGCATGGCTACACCTTC
CASSPWQNGEHGYTF
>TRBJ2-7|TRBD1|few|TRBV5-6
TGTGCCAGCAGCTTGGGGGACAGGGGAGCCTACGAGCAGTACTTC
CASSLGDRGAYEQYF
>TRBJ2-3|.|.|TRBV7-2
TGTGCCAGCAGTGAGGGACACACAGATACGCAGTATTTT
CASSEGHTDTQYF
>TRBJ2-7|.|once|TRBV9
TGTGCCAGCAGCGTAGTTTTCGGGGGTGAGTCCTCTACCTTCTACGAGCAGTACTTC
CASSVVFGGESSTFYEQYF
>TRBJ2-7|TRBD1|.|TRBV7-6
TGTGCCAGCAGCTCCGAAGACAGGGTGTATGCCTACGAGCAGTACTTC
CASSSEDRVYAYEQYF
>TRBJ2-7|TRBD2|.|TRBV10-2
TGCGCCAGCAGTGGGCTAGCGGGGGGCTACTACGAGCAGTACTTC
CASSGLAGGYYEQYF
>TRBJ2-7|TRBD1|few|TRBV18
TGTGCCAGCTCAGCGGGACAGGGAAGTTACGAGCAGTACTTC
CASSAGQGSYEQYF
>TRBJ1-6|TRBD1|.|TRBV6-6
TGTGCCAGCAGTCCCCGGACAGGGGTGAAAAATTCACCCCTCCACTTT
CASSPRTGVKNSPLHF
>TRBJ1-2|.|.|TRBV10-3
TGTGCCATCAGTGAGTTGGGGCAGGTAATAACTAACTATGGCTACACCTTC
CAISELGQVITNYGYTF
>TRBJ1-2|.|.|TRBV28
TGTGCCAGCAGTTTGCCGACAGGTCCCTGCACCTTC
CASSLPTGPCTF
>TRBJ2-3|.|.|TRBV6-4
TGTGCCAGCAGTGAGAATCCCGGGAGCACAGATACGCAGTATTTT
CASSENPGSTDTQYF